Below are 3 T cell receptor beta chains sequenced from a single sample in a study of CD8 T cells in Susac syndrome. Random hexamers were used to reverse transcribe an amount of roughly 0.45 to 1 ug RNA. TCRdb fed the immunoSEQ multiplex PCR reads into MiXCR, producing one record per CDR3 protein. The table lists 150,000 to 200,000 distinct CDR3 sequences, just under 95% of them singletons. Sequenced input: CD8+ T cells from PBMCs. These receptors originate from a human donor with Susac syndrome.

This clonotype has a single count. The chain combines TRBV24-1 with TRBJ1-5; D not certain. CDR3 length: 15 residues. Germline V lookup: CDR1 KGHDR, CDR2 SFDVKD. Trimming removed 2 bases at V and 5 bases at J, with 12 bases between. CDR3 in amino acids: CATSDWSSVHQPQHF. The CDR3, as DNA: TGTGCCACCAGTGATTGGTCAAGCGTCCATCAGCCCCAGCATTTT.

V usage is TRBV18 and J usage is TRBJ2-5; TRBD2 is a possible D gene (6 bases). The CDR3 covers 15 residues. The V gene's germline CDR1 is KGHSH and CDR2 LQKENI. The V and J ends lost 1 base and 2 bases respectively, with 11 bases between them. CDR3 coding DNA: TGTGCCAGCTCACCACTAGCGGAGGTACAAGAGACCCAGTACTTC. Protein product: CASSPLAEVQETQYF.

The chain joins TRBV6-5 to TRBJ2-1; D gene unclear. The CDR3 contains 14 residues. Between the trimmed V and J ends, which lost 5 bases and 7 bases, there was a span of 15 bases. Germline loops: CDR1 MNHEY, CDR2 SVGAGI. CDR3 coding DNA: TGTGCCAGCAGTCTACTCAGACGAGAAAATGAGCAGTTCTTC. It specifies CASSLLRRENEQFF.